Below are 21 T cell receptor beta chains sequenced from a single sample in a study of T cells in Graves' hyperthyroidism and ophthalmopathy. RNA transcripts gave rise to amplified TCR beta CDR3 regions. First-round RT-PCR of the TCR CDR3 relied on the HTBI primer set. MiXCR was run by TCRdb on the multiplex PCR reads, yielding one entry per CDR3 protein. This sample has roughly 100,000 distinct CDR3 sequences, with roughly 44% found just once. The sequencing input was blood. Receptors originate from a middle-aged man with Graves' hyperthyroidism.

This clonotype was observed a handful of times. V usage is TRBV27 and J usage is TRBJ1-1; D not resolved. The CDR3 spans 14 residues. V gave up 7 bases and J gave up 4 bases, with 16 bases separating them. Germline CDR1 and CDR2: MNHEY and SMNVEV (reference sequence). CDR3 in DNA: TGTGCCAGCATCCTGACCCTAGGGAGCACTGAAGCTTTCTTT. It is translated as CASILTLGSTEAFF.

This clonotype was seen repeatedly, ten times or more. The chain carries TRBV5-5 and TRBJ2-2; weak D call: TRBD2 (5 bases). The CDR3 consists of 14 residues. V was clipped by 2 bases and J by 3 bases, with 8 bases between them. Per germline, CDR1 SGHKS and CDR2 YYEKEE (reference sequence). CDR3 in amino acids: CASSFLADTGELFF. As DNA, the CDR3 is TGTGCCAGCAGCTTCCTAGCAGACACCGGGGAGCTGTTTTTT.

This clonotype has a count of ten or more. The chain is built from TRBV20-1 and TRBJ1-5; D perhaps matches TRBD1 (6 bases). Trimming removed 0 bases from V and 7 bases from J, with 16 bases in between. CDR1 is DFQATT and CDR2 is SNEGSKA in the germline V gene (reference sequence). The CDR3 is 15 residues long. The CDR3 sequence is CSARELGAAYQPQHF. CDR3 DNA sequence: TGCAGTGCTAGAGAGTTGGGGGCAGCTTACCAGCCCCAGCATTTT.

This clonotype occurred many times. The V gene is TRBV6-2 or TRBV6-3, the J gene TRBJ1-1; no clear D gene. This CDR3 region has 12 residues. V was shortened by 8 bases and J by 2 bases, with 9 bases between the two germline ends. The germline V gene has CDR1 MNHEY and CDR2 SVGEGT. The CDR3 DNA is TGTGCCAGCCGACTCGTTAACACTGAAGCTTTCTTT. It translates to CASRLVNTEAFF.

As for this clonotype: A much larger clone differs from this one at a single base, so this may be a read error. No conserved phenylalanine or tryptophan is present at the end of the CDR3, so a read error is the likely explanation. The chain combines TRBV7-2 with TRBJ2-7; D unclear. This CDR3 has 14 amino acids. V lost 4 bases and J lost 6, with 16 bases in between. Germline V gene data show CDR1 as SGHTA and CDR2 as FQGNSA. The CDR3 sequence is CASSYTLGLGEQYL. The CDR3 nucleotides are TGTGCCAGCAGCTATACTTTAGGGTTAGGCGAGCAGTACCTC.

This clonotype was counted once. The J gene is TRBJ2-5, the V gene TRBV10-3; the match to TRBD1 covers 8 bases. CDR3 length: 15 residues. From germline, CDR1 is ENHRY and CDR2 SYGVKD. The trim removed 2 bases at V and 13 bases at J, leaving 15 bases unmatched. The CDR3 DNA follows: TGTGCCATCAGTGAGGGGGACAGGCCAAATGAAAAACTGTACTTC. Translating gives CAISEGDRPNEKLYF.

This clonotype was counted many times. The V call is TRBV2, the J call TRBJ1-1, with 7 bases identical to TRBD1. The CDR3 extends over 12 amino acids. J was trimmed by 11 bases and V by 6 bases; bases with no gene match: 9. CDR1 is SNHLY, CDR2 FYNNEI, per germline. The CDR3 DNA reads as TGTGCCAGCAGGGCAGGGGGACCAAAGGCTTTCTTT. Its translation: CASRAGGPKAFF.

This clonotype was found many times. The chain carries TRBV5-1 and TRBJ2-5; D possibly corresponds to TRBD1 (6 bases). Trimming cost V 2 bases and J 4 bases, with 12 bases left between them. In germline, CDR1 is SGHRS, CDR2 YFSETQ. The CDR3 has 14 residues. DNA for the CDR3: TGCGCCAGCAGCTTAGCCCCGACAGGAGAGACCCAGTACTTC. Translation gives CASSLAPTGETQYF.

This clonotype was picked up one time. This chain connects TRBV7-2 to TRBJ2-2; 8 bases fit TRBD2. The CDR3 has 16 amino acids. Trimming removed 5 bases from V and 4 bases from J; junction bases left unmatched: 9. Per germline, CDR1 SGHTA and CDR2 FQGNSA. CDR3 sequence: CASSLPTGGSTGELFF. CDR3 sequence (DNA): TGTGCCAGCAGCCTACCGACGGGAGGGTCCACCGGGGAGCTGTTTTTT.

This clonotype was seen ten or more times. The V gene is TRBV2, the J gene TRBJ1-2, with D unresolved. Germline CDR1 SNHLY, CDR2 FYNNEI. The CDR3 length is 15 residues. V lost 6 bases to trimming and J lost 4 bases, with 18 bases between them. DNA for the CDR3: TGTGCCAGCAGGGACCGGGAGAGCGGTGGCTATGGCTACACCTTC. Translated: CASRDRESGGYGYTF.

The CDR3 coding sequence is TGTGCCAGCACCCTCGGCGGGGGGGGAGAGACCCAGTACTTC. Translated: CASTLGGGGETQYF. The chain employs TRBV7-2 and TRBJ2-5, with 9 bases matching TRBD2. V shed 7 bases, J shed 4 bases, and the junction held 7 bases outside the gene matches. CDR3 size: 14 residues. CDR1 is SGHTA and CDR2 is FQGNSA in the germline V gene.

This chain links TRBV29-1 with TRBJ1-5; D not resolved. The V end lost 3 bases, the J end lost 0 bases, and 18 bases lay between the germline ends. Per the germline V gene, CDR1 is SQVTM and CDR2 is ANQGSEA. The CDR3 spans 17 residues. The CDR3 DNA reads TGCAGCGTTGATGTAGCGGGGTCTGCGTATAGCAATCAGCCCCAGCATTTT. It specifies CSVDVAGSAYSNQPQHF. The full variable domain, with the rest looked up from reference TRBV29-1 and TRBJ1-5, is SAVISQKPSRDICQRGTSLTIQCQVDSQVTMMFWYRQQPGQSLTLIATANQGSEATYESGFVIDKFPISRPNLTFSTLTVSNMSPEDSSIYLCSVDVAGSAYSNQPQHFGDGTRLSIL.

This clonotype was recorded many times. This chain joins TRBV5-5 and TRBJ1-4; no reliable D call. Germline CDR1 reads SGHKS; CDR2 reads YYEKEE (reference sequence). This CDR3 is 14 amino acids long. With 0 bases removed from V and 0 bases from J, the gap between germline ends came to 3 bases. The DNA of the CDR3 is TGTGCCAGCAGCTTGGTCGCAACTAATGAAAAACTGTTTTTT. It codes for CASSLVATNEKLFF.

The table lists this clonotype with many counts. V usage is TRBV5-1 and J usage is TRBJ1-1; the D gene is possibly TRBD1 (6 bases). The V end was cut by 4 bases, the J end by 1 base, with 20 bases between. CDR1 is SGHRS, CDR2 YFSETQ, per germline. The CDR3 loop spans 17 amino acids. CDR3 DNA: TGCGCCAGCAGCCCCCGGGTGGGGGGCAAACAGAACACTGAAGCTTTCTTT. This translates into CASSPRVGGKQNTEAFF.

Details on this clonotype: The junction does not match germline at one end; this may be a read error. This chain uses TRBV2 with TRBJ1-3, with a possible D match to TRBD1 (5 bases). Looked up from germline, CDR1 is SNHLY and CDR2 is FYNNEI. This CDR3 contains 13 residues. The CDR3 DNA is TGTACCAGCAGCGGGGGTGGACTGCACACCATATATTTT. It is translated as CTSSGGGLHTIYF.

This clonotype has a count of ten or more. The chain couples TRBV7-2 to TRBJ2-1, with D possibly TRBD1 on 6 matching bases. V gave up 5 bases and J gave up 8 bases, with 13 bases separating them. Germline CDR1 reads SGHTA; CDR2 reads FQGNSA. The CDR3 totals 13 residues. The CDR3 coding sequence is TGTGCCAGCAGCAAGGAACAGGGCTATGAGCAGTTCTTC. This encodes CASSKEQGYEQFF.

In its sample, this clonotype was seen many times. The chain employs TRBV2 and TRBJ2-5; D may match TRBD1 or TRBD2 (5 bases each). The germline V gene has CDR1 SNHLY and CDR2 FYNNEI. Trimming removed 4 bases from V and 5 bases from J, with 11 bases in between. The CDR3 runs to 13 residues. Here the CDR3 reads CASSGTTGETQYF. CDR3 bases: TGTGCCAGCAGTGGGACAACGGGGGAGACCCAGTACTTC.

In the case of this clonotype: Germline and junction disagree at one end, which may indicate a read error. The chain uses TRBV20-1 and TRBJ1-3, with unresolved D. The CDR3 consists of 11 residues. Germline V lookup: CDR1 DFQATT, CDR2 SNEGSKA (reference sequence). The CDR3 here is CSTAIGITTYF. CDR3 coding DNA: TGCAGTACTGCCATTGGGATCACCACATATTTT.

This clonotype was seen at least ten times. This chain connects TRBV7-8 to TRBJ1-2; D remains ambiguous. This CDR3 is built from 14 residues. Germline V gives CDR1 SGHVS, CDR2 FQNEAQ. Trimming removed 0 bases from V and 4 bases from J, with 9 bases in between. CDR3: CASSLALSAYGYTF. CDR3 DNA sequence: TGTGCCAGCAGCTTAGCGCTGTCAGCCTATGGCTACACCTTC.

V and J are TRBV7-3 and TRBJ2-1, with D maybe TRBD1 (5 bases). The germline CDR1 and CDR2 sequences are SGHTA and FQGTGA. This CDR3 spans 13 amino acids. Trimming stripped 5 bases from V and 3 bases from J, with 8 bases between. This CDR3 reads CASSQRGYNEQFF. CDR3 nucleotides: TGTGCCAGCAGCCAAAGGGGCTACAATGAGCAGTTCTTC.

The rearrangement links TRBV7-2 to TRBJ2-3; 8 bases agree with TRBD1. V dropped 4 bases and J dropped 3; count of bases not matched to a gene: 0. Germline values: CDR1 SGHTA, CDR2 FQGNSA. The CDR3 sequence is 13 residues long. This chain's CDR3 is CASSWTGTDTQYF. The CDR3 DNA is TGTGCCAGCAGCTGGACAGGGACAGATACGCAGTATTTT.